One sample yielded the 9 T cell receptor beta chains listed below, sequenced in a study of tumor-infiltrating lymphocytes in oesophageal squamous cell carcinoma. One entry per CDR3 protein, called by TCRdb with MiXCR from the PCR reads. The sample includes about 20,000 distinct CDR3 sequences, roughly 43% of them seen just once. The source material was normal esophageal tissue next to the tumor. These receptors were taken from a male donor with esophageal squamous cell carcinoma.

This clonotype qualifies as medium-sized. The CDR3 spells CASSDDLGIYSTSAQDNEQFF. CDR3 bases: TGTGCCAGCAGTGATGATCTAGGGATCTACTCCACTAGCGCACAAGACAATGAGCAGTTCTTC. This chain connects TRBV6-1 to TRBJ2-1; 7 bases are a match to TRBD2. The length of the CDR3 is 21 residues. J gave up 5 bases and V 3 bases, and 25 bases lay outside the gene matches. Germline V gene data show CDR1 as MNHNS and CDR2 as SASEGT.

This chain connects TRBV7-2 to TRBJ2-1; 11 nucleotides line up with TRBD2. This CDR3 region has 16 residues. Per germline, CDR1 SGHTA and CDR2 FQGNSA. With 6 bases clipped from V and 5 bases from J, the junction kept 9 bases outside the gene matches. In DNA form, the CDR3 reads TGTGCCAGCAGGTTCTCTAGCGGGAGGCCGAACAATGAGCAGTTCTTC. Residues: CASRFSSGRPNNEQFF.

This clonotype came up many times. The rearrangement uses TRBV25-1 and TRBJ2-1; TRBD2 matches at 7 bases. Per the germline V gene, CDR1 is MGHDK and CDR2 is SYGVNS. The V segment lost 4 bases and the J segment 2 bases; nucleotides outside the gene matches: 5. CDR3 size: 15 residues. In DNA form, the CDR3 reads TGTGCCAGCAGTGTAGGGACTACCACCTACAATGAGCAGTTCTTC. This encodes CASSVGTTTYNEQFF.

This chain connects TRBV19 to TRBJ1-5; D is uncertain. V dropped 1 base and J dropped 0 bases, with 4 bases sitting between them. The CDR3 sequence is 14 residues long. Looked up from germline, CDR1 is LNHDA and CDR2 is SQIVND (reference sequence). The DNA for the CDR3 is TGTGCCAGTAGTATAGGGTATAGCAATCAGCCCCAGCATTTT. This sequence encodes CASSIGYSNQPQHF.

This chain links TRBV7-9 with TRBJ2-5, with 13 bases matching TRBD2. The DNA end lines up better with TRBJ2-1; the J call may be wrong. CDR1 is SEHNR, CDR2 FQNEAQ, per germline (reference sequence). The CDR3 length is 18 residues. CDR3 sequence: CASSLQGTSGNRGNEQFF. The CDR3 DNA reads TGTGCCAGCAGCTTACAGGGGACTAGCGGGAACAGGGGCAATGAGCAGTTCTTC.

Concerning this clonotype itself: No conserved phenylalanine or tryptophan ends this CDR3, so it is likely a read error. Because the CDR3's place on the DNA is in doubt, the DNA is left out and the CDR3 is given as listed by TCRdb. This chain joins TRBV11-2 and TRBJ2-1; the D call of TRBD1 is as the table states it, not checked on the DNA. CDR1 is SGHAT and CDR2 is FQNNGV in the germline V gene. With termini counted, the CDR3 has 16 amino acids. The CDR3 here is CASSIITGQYGYTFGS.

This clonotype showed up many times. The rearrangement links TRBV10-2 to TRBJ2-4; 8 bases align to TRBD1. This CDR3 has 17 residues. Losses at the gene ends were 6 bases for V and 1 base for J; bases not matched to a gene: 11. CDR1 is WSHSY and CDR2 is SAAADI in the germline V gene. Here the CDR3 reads CASRASRGRGAKNIQYF. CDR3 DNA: TGCGCCAGCAGAGCAAGCAGGGGGCGCGGGGCCAAAAACATTCAGTACTTC.

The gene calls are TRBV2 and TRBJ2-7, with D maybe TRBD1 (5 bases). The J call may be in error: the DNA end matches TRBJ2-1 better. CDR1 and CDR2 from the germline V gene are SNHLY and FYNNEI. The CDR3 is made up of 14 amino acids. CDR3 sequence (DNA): TGTGCCAGCTGGACAAAATCGGACACAGATACGCAGTTCTTC. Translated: CASWTKSDTDTQFF.

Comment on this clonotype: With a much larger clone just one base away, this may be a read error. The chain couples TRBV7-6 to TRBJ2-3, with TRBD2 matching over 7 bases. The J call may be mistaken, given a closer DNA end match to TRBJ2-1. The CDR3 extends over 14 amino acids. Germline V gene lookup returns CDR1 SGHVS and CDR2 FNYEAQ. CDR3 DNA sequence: TGTGCCAGCAGCTTAGGGCGGGAGCTCGACGATCAGTTCTTC. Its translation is CASSLGRELDDQFF.